This T cell receptor (beta chain) was found in a study of cytomegalovirus exposure and HLA in healthy donors. Overall study results and limits: Associated with cytomegalovirus, according to the listing, were 150 to 200 TCR beta chains. Three CMV-associated chains proved CMV antigen-specific in vitro. Researchers reported from a later analysis that most CMV-associated TCR beta chains appeared HLA-restricted. The classifier reportedly diagnosed cytomegalovirus status with high sensitivity and specificity.

Germline values: CDR1 SGHKS, CDR2 YYEKEE (reference sequence). Trimming took 5 bases from V and 1 from J; bases not matched to a gene: 6. The CDR3 is 14 residues long. Comments on this clone: Its antigen is unknown.

In the PCR, 60 Vbeta and 13 Jbeta primers were used. Here immunoSEQ multiplex PCR was the method, and the copy in TCRdb shows in-frame clones only, minus some. The profile shows about 120,000 clones, roughly 82% of them singletons. The chain is built from TRBV5-5 and TRBJ2-7; TRBD1 aligns across 7 bases. This clonotype was obtained from a woman aged 18-30 years in good health and CMV-seronegative. The sample taken for sequencing was PBMCs. CDR3 amino acids: CASRQPGQSYEQYF. In nucleotides, the CDR3 is TGTGCCAGCAGGCAACCGGGACAGTCCTACGAGCAGTACTTC.